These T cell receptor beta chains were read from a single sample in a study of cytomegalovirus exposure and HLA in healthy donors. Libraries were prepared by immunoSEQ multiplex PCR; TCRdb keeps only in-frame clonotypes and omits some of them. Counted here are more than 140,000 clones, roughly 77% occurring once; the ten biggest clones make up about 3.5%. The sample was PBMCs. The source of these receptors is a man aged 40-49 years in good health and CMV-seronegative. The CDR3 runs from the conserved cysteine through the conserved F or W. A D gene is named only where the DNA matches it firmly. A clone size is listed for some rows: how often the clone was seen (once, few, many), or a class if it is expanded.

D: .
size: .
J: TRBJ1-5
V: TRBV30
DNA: TGTGCCTGGAGCTTGGGGCAGCAACATCAGCCCCAGCATTTT
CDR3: CAWSLGQQHQPQHF

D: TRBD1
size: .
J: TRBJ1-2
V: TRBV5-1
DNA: TGCGCCAGCAGCCGACGACAGGGGCGAGATGGCTACACCTTC
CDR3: CASSRRQGRDGYTF

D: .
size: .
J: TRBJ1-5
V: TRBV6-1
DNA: TGTGCCAGCAGTGAGATTTCGGTGCCAGGAGGGTATCAGCCCCAGCATTTT
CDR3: CASSEISVPGGYQPQHF

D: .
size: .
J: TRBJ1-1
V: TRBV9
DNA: TGTGCCAGCAGCGTAGTTTACGGTGAGGCTGAAGCTTTCTTT
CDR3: CASSVVYGEAEAFF

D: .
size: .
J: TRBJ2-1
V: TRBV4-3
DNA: TGCGCCAGCAGCGGGGAACAAATCGGGGGATTGTCGGGGAATGAGCAGTTCTTC
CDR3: CASSGEQIGGLSGNEQFF

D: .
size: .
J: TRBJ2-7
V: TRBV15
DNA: TGTGCCACCAGCTCCCAAAAGGCAGGGGTGGCAAGGCTGTTC
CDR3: CATSSQKAGVARLF

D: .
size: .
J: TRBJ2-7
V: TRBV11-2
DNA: TGTGCCAGCAGCTCGGACTATCTCAGCTCCTACGAGCAGTACTTC
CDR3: CASSSDYLSSYEQYF

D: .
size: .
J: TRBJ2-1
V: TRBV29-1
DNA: TGCAGCGTCCGGGGTCGGAATGAGCAGTTCTTC
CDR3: CSVRGRNEQFF

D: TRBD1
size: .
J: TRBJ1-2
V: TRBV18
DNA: TGTGCCAGCTCAATGGGGACAGGGGTCGACTATGGCTACACCTTC
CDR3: CASSMGTGVDYGYTF

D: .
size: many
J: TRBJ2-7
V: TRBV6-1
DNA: TGTGCCAGCAGTGAAGCGGTAATTTTCAGCTCCTACGAGCAGTACTTC
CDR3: CASSEAVIFSSYEQYF

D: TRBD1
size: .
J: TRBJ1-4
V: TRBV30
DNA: TGTGCCTGGAGTCTAGGGACAGGGTTTGAAAAACTGTTTTTT
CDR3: CAWSLGTGFEKLFF

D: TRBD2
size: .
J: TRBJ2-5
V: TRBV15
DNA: TGTGCCACCAGCGGGGGGGGACTAGCGGGGGCCACCCAGTACTTC
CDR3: CATSGGGLAGATQYF

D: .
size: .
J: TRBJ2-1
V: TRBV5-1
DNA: TGCGCCAGCAGCCAGGGTAACGAGCAGTTCTTC
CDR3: CASSQGNEQFF

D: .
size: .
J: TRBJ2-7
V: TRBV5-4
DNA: TGTGCCAGCACCCACATCGGTTGGGGGACATACTACGAGCAGTACTTC
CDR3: CASTHIGWGTYYEQYF

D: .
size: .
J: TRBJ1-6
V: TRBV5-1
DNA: TGCGCCAGCAGCCCCTTGGGACTTCGGTCGGATTCACCCCTCCACTTT
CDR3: CASSPLGLRSDSPLHF

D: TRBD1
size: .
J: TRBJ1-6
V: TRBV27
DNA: TGTGCCAGCAGTCAAGACAGGGCCGTAGGAAATTCACCCCTCCACTTT
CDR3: CASSQDRAVGNSPLHF

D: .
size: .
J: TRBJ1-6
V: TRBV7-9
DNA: TGTGCCAGCAGCGAGGAGATGAATTCACCCCTCCACTTT
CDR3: CASSEEMNSPLHF

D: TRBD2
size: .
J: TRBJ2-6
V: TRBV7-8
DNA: TGTGCCAGCAGCGGTCGGGGGGGCAGGAATCAATACTCTGGGGCCAACGTCCTGACTTTC
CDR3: CASSGRGGRNQYSGANVLTF

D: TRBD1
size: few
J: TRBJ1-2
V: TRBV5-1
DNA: TGCGCCAGCAGCTTGGCCACCCGACAGGGCCATGGCTACACCTTC
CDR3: CASSLATRQGHGYTF

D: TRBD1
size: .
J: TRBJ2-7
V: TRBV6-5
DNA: TGTGCCAGCAGTTACAGGGGACAGGGGCCCTACGAGCAGTACTTC
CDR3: CASSYRGQGPYEQYF

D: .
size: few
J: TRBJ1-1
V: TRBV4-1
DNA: TGCGCCAGCAGCCCCACAGAACTGGAGAACACTGAAGCTTTCTTT
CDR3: CASSPTELENTEAFF

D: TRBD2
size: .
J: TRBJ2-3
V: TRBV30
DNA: TGTGCCTGGAGTGTCGGGGGGGATACGCAGTATTTT
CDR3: CAWSVGGDTQYF

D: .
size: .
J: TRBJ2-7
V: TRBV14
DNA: TGTGCCAGCAGCCAAACAATCAGCTACGAGCAGTACTTC
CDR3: CASSQTISYEQYF

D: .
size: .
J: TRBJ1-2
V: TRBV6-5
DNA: TGTGCCAGCAGCCCAGGGGCCGATTATGGCTACACCTTC
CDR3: CASSPGADYGYTF

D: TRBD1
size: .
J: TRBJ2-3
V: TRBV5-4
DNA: TGTGCCAGCAGCTTCCGGACAGGGGTAGTAACAGATACGCAGTATTTT
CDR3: CASSFRTGVVTDTQYF

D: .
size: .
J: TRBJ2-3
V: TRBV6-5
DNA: TGTGCCAGCAGTTACGGGGGGAGCACAGATACGCAGTATTTT
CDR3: CASSYGGSTDTQYF

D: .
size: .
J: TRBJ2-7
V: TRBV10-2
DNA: TGCGCCAGCAGTGTTGCTTTTCAGTACGAGCAGTACTTC
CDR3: CASSVAFQYEQYF

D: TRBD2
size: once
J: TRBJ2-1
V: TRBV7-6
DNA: TGTGCCAGCAGCTTAGCCCGACTAGCGGGGGACAATGAGCAGTTCTTC
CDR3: CASSLARLAGDNEQFF

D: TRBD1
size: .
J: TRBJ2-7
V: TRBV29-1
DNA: TGCACCATAGTAAGGGGGCCTTATAGGAACGAGCAGTACTTC
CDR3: CTIVRGPYRNEQYF

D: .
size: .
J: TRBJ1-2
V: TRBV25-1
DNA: TGTGCCAGCAGTGAATCGGCAGGGAGGGCTGGCTACACCTTC
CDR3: CASSESAGRAGYTF

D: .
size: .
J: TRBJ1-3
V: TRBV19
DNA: TGTGCCAGTATCTCAGGGTCGTTCTCTGGAAACACCATATATTTT
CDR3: CASISGSFSGNTIYF

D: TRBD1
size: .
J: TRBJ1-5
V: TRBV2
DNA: TGTGCCAGCAGTGAAGCATTGACAGGGAGTGTTCAGCCCCAGCATTTT
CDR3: CASSEALTGSVQPQHF

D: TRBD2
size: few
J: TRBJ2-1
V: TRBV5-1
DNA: TGCGCCAGCAGCTTGGTCGCTAGCGGGGACCCGTACAATGAGCAGTTCTTC
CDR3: CASSLVASGDPYNEQFF

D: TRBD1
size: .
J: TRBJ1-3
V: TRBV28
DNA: TGTGCCAGCAGTACACAGGGGCCTGACACCATATATTTT
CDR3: CASSTQGPDTIYF

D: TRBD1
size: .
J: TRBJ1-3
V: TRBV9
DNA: TGTGCCAGCAGCGCCCTCAGGACAGGGGATTCTGGAAACACCATATATTTT
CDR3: CASSALRTGDSGNTIYF

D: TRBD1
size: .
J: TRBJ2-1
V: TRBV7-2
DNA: TGTGCCAGCAGTTCACGACAGGGGTGGGACAATGAGCAGTTCTTC
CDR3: CASSSRQGWDNEQFF

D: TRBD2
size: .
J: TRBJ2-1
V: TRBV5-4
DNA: TGTGCCAGCAACAAAAACGCGGGGGGGCCTATAGTGGGCAATGAGCAGTTCTTC
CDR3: CASNKNAGGPIVGNEQFF

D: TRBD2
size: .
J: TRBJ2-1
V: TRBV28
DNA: TGTGCCAGCAGTTCCTACGGACTAGCGGGGATCAATGAGCAGTTCTTC
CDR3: CASSSYGLAGINEQFF

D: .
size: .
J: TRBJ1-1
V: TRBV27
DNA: TGTGCCAGCAGTACCGCAGGGAACTTGGGAGCTTTCTTT
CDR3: CASSTAGNLGAFF

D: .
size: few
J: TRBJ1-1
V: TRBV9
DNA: TGTGCCAGCAGCGTAGACCCAGGGTCGTACACTGAAGCTTTCTTT
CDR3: CASSVDPGSYTEAFF

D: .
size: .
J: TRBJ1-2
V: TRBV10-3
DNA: TGTGCCATCAGTGAGTCGGTCAGTAACTATGGCTACACCTTC
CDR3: CAISESVSNYGYTF

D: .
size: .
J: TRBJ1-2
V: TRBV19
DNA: TGTGCCAGTAGTATTAAGGGGAACTATGGCTACACCTTC
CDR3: CASSIKGNYGYTF

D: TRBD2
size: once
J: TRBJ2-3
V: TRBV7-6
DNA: TGTGCCAGCAGCTGGGAGAGGGCGCTAGCGGGGGGGCTATCTAGCACAGATACGCAGTATTTT
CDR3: CASSWERALAGGLSSTDTQYF

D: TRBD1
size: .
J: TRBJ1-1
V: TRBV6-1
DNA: TGTGCCAGCAGTCCCCGGACAGGACTGAACACTGAAGCTTTCTTT
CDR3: CASSPRTGLNTEAFF

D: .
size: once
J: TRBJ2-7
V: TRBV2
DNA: TGTGCCACAACCAAGAGCTCCTACGAGCAGTACTTC
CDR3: CATTKSSYEQYF

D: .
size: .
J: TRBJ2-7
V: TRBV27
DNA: TGTGCCGGCAGTCCATACTGGACAGAGTACGAGCAGTACTTC
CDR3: CAGSPYWTEYEQYF

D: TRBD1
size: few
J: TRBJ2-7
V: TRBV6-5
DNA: TGTGCCAGCAGCACCGGGACAGGGTCCTACGAGCAGTACTTC
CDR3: CASSTGTGSYEQYF

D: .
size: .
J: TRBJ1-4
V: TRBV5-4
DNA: TGTGCCAGCAGCGTGAGCCGGGGGGGAAAAGAAAAACTGTTTTTT
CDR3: CASSVSRGGKEKLFF

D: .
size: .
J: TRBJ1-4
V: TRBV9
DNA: TGTGCCAGCAGCCCAACATACCAGGGCGGTACCGTCGGAAAACTGTTTTTT
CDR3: CASSPTYQGGTVGKLFF

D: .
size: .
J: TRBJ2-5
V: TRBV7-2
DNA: TGTGCCAGCAGCTTAGTCCGGGAGACCCAGTACTTC
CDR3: CASSLVRETQYF

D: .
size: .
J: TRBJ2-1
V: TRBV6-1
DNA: TGTGCCAGCAGTGACGGGGTCTCCTACAATGAGCAGTTCTTC
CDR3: CASSDGVSYNEQFF